What follows is one T cell receptor beta chain and its context. Its antigen remains unknown. V was pared by 5 bases and J by 2 bases, with 9 bases between. Germline-derived CDR1 and CDR2 are SGHTA and FQGTGA. This CDR3 contains 13 residues. Using immunoSEQ multiplex PCR, the repertoire was profiled, and TCRdb retains in-frame clones only, with some absent. The data show about 19,000 clones, 90% seen once. This record belongs to a study of graft-versus-host responses after intestinal transplantation. Study context: Recipients across the board were started on anti-thymocyte globulin induction, then kept on tacrolimus and steroids for approximately three years.

Study findings and constraints: The study associated peak circulating GvH clone levels with early post-transplant HvG declines. Analysis identified GvH clones in recipient marrow, with some appearing first in ileum or blood.

The chain uses TRBV7-3 and TRBJ2-5; D remains ambiguous. Sequences were derived from PBMCs, sampled 350 to 400 days after transplant. This clonotype was obtained from a human patient who received an intestinal transplant, so some T cells may come from the graft donor. This CDR3 is CASSPGRQETQYF. As DNA, the CDR3 is TGTGCCAGCAGCCCGGGCCGGCAAGAGACCCAGTACTTC.